This T cell receptor beta chain is drawn from a study of beta chain features in type 1 diabetes. The CDR3 contains 12 residues. Germline CDR1 MDHEN, CDR2 SYDVKM. The J segment lost 15 bases and the V segment lost 2 bases, leaving 7 bases of the junction unmatched. This clone has just a few counts. Its antigen remains unknown. As every portion of the isolated RNA was reverse transcribed, the sequencing read expressed TCRB transcripts. Clones were sequenced by immunoSEQ multiplex PCR, and TCRdb holds only the in-frame ones, with some missing. The sample includes over 350,000 clones, roughly 16% seen only once; the top ten take 0.019%. Study-wide points: Compared with healthy donors, patients appeared to share more similar naive, central memory and regulatory TCRB repertoires. A PCR bias possibly favoring shorter templates would apply equally to patients and controls. Lower insertion and higher deletion counts appeared at VDJ junctions in type 1 diabetes patients.

Sorting based on CD45RO/CCR7/CD25/CD127/CD95/CD27 separated CD4+ naive, central memory, regulatory and stem cell-like memory cells. This receptor was taken from a woman aged 18-29 years in good health. The sequenced sample consisted of naive CD4+ T cells from blood. The gene calls are TRBV28 and TRBJ2-1; the match to TRBD1 covers 7 bases. CDR3 DNA: TGTGCCAGCAGTTTAGACAGGGCGAAAGGGTTCTTC. Amino acid sequence: CASSLDRAKGFF.